These T cell receptor beta chains were read from a single sample in a study of T-cell reconstitution after alpha-beta-depleted transplantation in children. TCRdb re-called the PCR reads through MiXCR, storing one row per CDR3 protein. The sample has about a million distinct CDR3 sequences, about 31% seen once. Sample: PBMCs, mostly from graft donor cells, taken 360 days after TCRalphabeta/CD19-depleted stem cell transplant. The source of these receptors is a boy younger than two who had a stem cell transplant for SCID, so the T cells may come from the graft donor. Each CDR3 is given with its conserved first and last residue. Fields, in order: J gene, clone size, D gene, V gene, CDR3 DNA, CDR3 protein. D genes are given only for firm matches. Only some rows state a clone size, as once, few, many or a class for expanded clones.

TRBJ2-3	few	NA	TRBV24-1	TGTGCCACCAGTGATTCAGGACGGCCAGATACGCAGTATTTT	CATSDSGRPDTQYF
TRBJ2-7	few	NA	TRBV7-2	TGTGCCAGCAGCCAAATCACAGGAGCCTACGAGCAGTACTTC	CASSQITGAYEQYF
TRBJ2-5	NA	NA	TRBV7-2	TGTGCCAGCAGCTTAGTAGGATGGGGTGAGACCCAGTACTTC	CASSLVGWGETQYF
TRBJ1-4	few	TRBD1	TRBV5-1	TGCGCCAGCGGCCGCGGACAGGCCATTAATGAAAAACTGTTTTTT	CASGRGQAINEKLFF
TRBJ2-2	once	NA	TRBV7-2	TGTGCCAGCAGCTTGCGCGCTACGAACACCGGGGAGCTGTTTTTT	CASSLRATNTGELFF
TRBJ2-3	NA	NA	TRBV7-2	TGTGCCAGCAGCTTAGGCGGGACAACTAGTCTAAGAGATACGCAGTATTTT	CASSLGGTTSLRDTQYF
TRBJ2-1	few	NA	TRBV24-1	TGTGCCACCAGTGATTACGGTTACAATGAGCAGTTCTTC	CATSDYGYNEQFF
TRBJ2-7	NA	TRBD1	TRBV5-4	TGTGCCAGCAGCTACCGACAGGGTCTCGGCTCCTACGAGCAGTACTTC	CASSYRQGLGSYEQYF
TRBJ1-5	NA	NA	TRBV5-5	TGTGCCAGCAGTTCGGGCAGGGGTCAGCCCCAGCATTTT	CASSSGRGQPQHF
TRBJ1-2	few	NA	TRBV27	TGTGCCAGCAGTAAAAGGGGCCAGGGCTATGGCTACACCTTC	CASSKRGQGYGYTF
TRBJ2-2	NA	TRBD2	TRBV5-1	TGCGCCAGCACCTACCTGCGGCGGGGGGCTAACACCGGGGAGCTGTTTTTT	CASTYLRRGANTGELFF
TRBJ2-1	NA	NA	TRBV5-1	TGCGCCAGCAGCTGGGGGGACACCTCCTACAATGAGCAGTTCTTC	CASSWGDTSYNEQFF
TRBJ2-1	NA	NA	TRBV4-2	TGTGCCAGCAGCCACCAAGGGGGGGGACTCTTCTACAATGAGCAGTTCTTC	CASSHQGGGLFYNEQFF
TRBJ2-1	NA	TRBD1	TRBV20-1	TGCAGTGCTGGGACAGGGACCTACAATGAGCAGTTCTTC	CSAGTGTYNEQFF
TRBJ2-6	few	TRBD2	TRBV12-3/TRBV12-4	TGTGCCAGCAGAAACCGCGGGGGCTCTGGGGCCAACGTCCTGACTTTC	CASRNRGGSGANVLTF
TRBJ1-2	few	NA	TRBV9	TGTGCCAGCAGCGCTACCGGGACACACTATGGCTACACCTTC	CASSATGTHYGYTF
TRBJ2-7	NA	TRBD1	TRBV4-1	TGCGCCAGCAGCCAAGATCCACAGGGGGCTCGCAAGCAGTACTTC	CASSQDPQGARKQYF
TRBJ2-5	NA	TRBD1	TRBV5-1	TGCGCCAGCAGCTTGGTCCCGTCCCGGGACAGGGGCGACTTC	CASSLVPSRDRGDF
TRBJ2-6	NA	NA	TRBV6-2/TRBV6-3	TGTGCCACCACCGGTAGGGTCTCTGGGGCCAACGTCCTGACTTTC	CATTGRVSGANVLTF
TRBJ1-3	few	NA	TRBV20-1	TGCAGTGCCTTCGGCAGCTCTGGAAACACCATATATTTT	CSAFGSSGNTIYF
TRBJ2-6	NA	TRBD1	TRBV5-1	TGCGCCAGCAGCTTGGCCCGAGGGGGCGCAGCTGGGGCCAACGTCCTGACTTTC	CASSLARGGAAGANVLTF
TRBJ1-5	NA	NA	TRBV20-1	TGCAGTGCTAGAGACGGGACCAATCAGCCCCAGCATTTT	CSARDGTNQPQHF
TRBJ1-1	few	NA	TRBV28	TGTACCAGCACCGGGGCCAAATCAACGGGACTCAACACTGAAGCTTTCTTT	CTSTGAKSTGLNTEAFF
TRBJ2-3	NA	NA	TRBV29-1	TGCAGCGTTGGCCGGGAAGGGCATACGCAGTATTTT	CSVGREGHTQYF
TRBJ1-6	NA	NA	TRBV20-1	TGCAGTGCTAGAGAGTATGGGACTCCGAATAATTCACCCCTCCACTTT	CSAREYGTPNNSPLHF
TRBJ1-4	NA	TRBD1	TRBV7-8	TGTGCCAGCAGCTTAGTGTCCACAGGGGGCTTTAATGAAAAACTGTTTTTT	CASSLVSTGGFNEKLFF
TRBJ1-5	NA	NA	TRBV12-3/TRBV12-4	TGTGCCAGCAGTTTGGTACCCTCGCCCCAGCATTTT	CASSLVPSPQHF
TRBJ1-4	many	TRBD1	TRBV6-1	TGTGCCACCAGTGGGACAGGGTCTGAAAAACTGTTTTTT	CATSGTGSEKLFF
TRBJ2-1	NA	NA	TRBV18	TGTGCCAGCTCACCTCAGACAGTCAGGACCTACAATGAGCAGTTCTTC	CASSPQTVRTYNEQFF
TRBJ2-1	NA	TRBD2	TRBV5-4	TGTGCCAGCAGCCCCCCCTGGACTAGCGTAAGATACAATGAGCAGTTCTTC	CASSPPWTSVRYNEQFF
TRBJ2-3	few	NA	TRBV4-1	TGCGCCAGCAGCCCTGCCATGGGAGACACGCAGTATTTT	CASSPAMGDTQYF
TRBJ2-5	NA	NA	TRBV15	TGTGCCACCAGCATTCTAGGAGCGGGCGACCAAGAGACCCAGTACTTC	CATSILGAGDQETQYF
TRBJ2-5	NA	TRBD2	TRBV3-1	TGTGCCAGCAGCCCGCTAAGACTAGCGGGGGGCCCATACAAAGAGACCCAGTACTTC	CASSPLRLAGGPYKETQYF
TRBJ1-6	NA	TRBD1	TRBV5-4	TGTGCCAGCAGCGGGACAGGGGGAGGAGGTTCACCCCTCCACTTT	CASSGTGGGGSPLHF
TRBJ2-3	NA	TRBD2	TRBV7-3	TGTGCCAGCAGCTTAACGGGGGGGACTAGCGGGAGAACAGATACGCAGTATTTT	CASSLTGGTSGRTDTQYF
TRBJ2-3	few	TRBD2	TRBV9	TGTGCCAGCAGCGAATTAGCGGGGGGTCTCACAGATACGCAGTATTTT	CASSELAGGLTDTQYF
TRBJ1-1	few	NA	TRBV10-3	TGTGCCATCAGTGAGTTACCCGGGCACTTGAACACTGAAGCTTTCTTT	CAISELPGHLNTEAFF
TRBJ2-1	few	NA	TRBV15	TGTGCCACCAGCATTGGACGGACCCGTGAGAATGAGCAGTTCTTC	CATSIGRTRENEQFF
TRBJ2-1	NA	TRBD1	TRBV13	TGTGGGACAGGGTCCTCCTACAATGAGCAGTTCTTC	CGTGSSYNEQFF
TRBJ2-1	NA	NA	TRBV7-3	TGTGCCAGCAGCTTATCTGGGGACTCCTACAATGAGCAGTTCTTC	CASSLSGDSYNEQFF
TRBJ2-1	few	NA	TRBV19	TGTGCCAGTAGTGGTATGGCACTAGCCTACAATGAGCAGTTCTTC	CASSGMALAYNEQFF
TRBJ2-2	NA	NA	TRBV12-3/TRBV12-4	TGTGCCAGCCAGGGTAGGAGCACCGGGGAGCTGTTTTTT	CASQGRSTGELFF
TRBJ1-1	once	TRBD1	TRBV12-3/TRBV12-4	TGTGCCAGCAGCCCGACAGGGGGGTCGGGAACTGAAGCTTTCTTT	CASSPTGGSGTEAFF
TRBJ2-7	many	NA	TRBV4-2	TGTGCCAGCAGCCAAGAGACAGCCCGCCGGGACGAGCAGTACTTC	CASSQETARRDEQYF
TRBJ1-1	NA	NA	TRBV7-8	TGTGCCAGCAGCTTGATGGTAGGGGAAGCTTTCTTT	CASSLMVGEAFF
TRBJ2-7	NA	TRBD2	TRBV4-1	TGCGCCAGCAGCCGAGACCGACTAGCGGGCACCTACGAGCAGTACTTC	CASSRDRLAGTYEQYF
TRBJ2-1	NA	TRBD2	TRBV20-1	TGCAGTGCCGGGGGGGCCCGTAGCTCCTACAATGAGCAGTTCTTC	CSAGGARSSYNEQFF
TRBJ1-2	NA	NA	TRBV20-1	TGCAGTGCTAGAGGGACAGCTTTAAGGGGAGGTGGCTACACCTTC	CSARGTALRGGGYTF
TRBJ2-7	NA	TRBD2	TRBV11-2	TGTGCCAGCAGCTACCAGCGGGGGCCTACCTACGAGCAGTACTTC	CASSYQRGPTYEQYF
TRBJ2-7	NA	NA	TRBV5-6	TGTGCCTTCCCTGAGAGGGGCCACGTCTACGAGCAGTACTTC	CAFPERGHVYEQYF
TRBJ2-1	many	TRBD1	TRBV10-1	TGCGCCAGCAGTGAGCTTGGGACAGGCTCTTACAATGAGCAGTTCTTC	CASSELGTGSYNEQFF
TRBJ2-5	NA	NA	TRBV2	TGTGCCAGCAGTGAACCGCCGATCAGCGCAGAGACCCAGTACTTC	CASSEPPISAETQYF
TRBJ1-6	NA	NA	TRBV5-5	TGTGCCAGCAGTAACAGCCTGACAGGAGGCAATTCACCCCTCCACTTT	CASSNSLTGGNSPLHF